The sequence of this T cell receptor (beta chain) was determined in a study of cytomegalovirus exposure and HLA in healthy donors. Study findings and constraints: CMV serostatus was the only immune exposure information that was available.

CDR3 length: 16 amino acids. V shed 2 bases, J shed 1 base, and the junction held 7 bases outside the gene matches. From germline, CDR1 is LNHDA and CDR2 SQIVND (reference sequence). With regard to this clone: What it binds is not known.

The PCR made use of 60 Vbeta and 13 Jbeta primers. Data came from immunoSEQ multiplex PCR; TCRdb stores just in-frame clones and leaves some out. The data hold 100,000 to 150,000 clones, with approximately 80% observed a single time. This rearrangement joins TRBV19 to TRBJ2-5, with 7 bases that match TRBD1. Material: PBMCs. The TCR sequence derives from a woman in her sixties or seventies in good health and CMV-seronegative. The CDR3 sequence is CASSIRGQRTQETQYF. The CDR3 DNA sequence: TGTGCCAGTAGTATACGGGGACAGCGAACCCAAGAGACCCAGTACTTC.